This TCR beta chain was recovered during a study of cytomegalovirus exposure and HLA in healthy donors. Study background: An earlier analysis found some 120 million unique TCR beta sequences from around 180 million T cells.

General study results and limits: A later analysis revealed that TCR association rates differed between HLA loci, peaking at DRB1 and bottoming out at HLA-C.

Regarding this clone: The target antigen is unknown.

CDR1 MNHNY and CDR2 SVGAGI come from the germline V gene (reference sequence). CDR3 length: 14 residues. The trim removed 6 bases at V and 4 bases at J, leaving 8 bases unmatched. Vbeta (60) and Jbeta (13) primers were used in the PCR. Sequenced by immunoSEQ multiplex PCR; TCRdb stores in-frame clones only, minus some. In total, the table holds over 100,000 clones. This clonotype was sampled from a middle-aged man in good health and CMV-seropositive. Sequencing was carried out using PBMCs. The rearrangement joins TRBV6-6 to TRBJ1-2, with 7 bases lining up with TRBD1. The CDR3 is CASSTQGDLYGYTF. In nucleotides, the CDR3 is TGTGCCAGCAGCACCCAGGGGGACCTCTATGGCTACACCTTC.